These 2 T cell receptor beta chains share one sample of origin, sequenced in a study of blood T cells in healthy people across ages. The authors ran a second PCR of roughly 6 to 12 cycles using a sample-barcoded 5' primer and a J-beta primer mix. TCRdb redid the calling of the 5' RACE reads with MiXCR, one entry per CDR3 protein. The profile shows about 680,000 distinct CDR3 sequences, roughly 49% of them singletons. Input material: blood. Receptors were obtained from a woman aged 60-75 years in good health.

The chain has TRBV20-1 and TRBJ2-7, with unresolved D. Germline CDR1 reads DFQATT; CDR2 reads SNEGSKA (reference sequence). V dropped 1 base and J dropped 2 bases, with 6 bases sitting between them. The length of the CDR3 is 12 residues. CDR3 bases: TGCAGTGCTAGAGCCCAAGCCTACGAGCAGTACTTC. This sequence encodes CSARAQAYEQYF.

V usage is TRBV28 and J usage is TRBJ2-7; D tentatively reads TRBD1 or TRBD2 (5 bases each). V was trimmed by 6 bases and J by 2 bases, leaving 20 bases between them. Germline CDR1 is MDHEN and CDR2 is SYDVKM. The CDR3 totals 16 residues. DNA for the CDR3: TGTGCCAGCAGCTCAGCCCACAGGAGGACGACCTACGAGCAGTACTTC. This translates into CASSSAHRRTTYEQYF. The variable domain in full, completed from reference TRBV28 and TRBJ2-7, reads DVKVTQSSRYLVKRTGEKVFLECVQDMDHENMFWYRQDPGLGLRLIYFSYDVKMKEKGDIPEGYSVSREKKERFSLILESASTNQTSMYLCASSSAHRRTTYEQYFGPGTRLTVT.